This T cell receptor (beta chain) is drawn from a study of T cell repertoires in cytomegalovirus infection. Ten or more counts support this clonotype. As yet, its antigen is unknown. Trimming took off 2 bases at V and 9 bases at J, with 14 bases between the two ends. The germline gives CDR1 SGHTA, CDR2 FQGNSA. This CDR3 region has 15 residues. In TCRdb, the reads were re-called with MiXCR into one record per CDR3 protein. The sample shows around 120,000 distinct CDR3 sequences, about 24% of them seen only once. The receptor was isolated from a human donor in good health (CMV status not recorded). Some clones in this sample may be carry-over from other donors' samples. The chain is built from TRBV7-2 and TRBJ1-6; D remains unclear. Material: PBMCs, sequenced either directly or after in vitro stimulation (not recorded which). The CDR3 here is CASSLYLVRGSPLHF. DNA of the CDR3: TGTGCCAGCAGCTTATACTTGGTCCGGGGTTCACCCCTCCACTTT. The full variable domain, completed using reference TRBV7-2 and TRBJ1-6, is GAGVSQSPSNKVTEKGKDVELRCDPISGHTALYWYRQSLGQGLEFLIYFQGNSAPDKSGLPSDRFSAERTGGSVSTLTIQRTQQEDSAVYLCASSLYLVRGSPLHFGNGTRLTVT.